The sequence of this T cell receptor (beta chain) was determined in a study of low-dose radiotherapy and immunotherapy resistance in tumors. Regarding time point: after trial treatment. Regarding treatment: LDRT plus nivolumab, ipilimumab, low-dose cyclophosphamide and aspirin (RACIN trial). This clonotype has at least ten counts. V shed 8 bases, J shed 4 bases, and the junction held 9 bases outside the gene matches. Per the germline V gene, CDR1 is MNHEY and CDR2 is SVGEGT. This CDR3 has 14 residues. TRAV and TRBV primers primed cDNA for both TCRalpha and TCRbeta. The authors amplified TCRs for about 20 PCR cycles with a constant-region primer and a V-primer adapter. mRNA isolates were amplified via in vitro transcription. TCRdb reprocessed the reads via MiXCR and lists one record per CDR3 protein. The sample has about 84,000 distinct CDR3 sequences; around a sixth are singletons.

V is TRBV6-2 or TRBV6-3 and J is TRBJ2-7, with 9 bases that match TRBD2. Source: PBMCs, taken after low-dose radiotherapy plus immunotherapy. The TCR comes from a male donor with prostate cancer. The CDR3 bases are TGTGCCAGCGGCCTTAGCGGGAGTGGTTACGAGCAGTACTTC. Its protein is CASGLSGSGYEQYF.